The entry that follows covers one T cell receptor beta chain sequence. Its antigen is as yet unknown. Participants comprised healthy donors of bone marrow. This CDR3 is 14 amino acids long. After removal of 2 bases from V and 4 bases from J, the junction contained 5 bases not matched to a gene. CDR1 and CDR2 (germline): SGHDT, YYEEEE. The sample belongs to a study of cytomegalovirus exposure and HLA in healthy donors. The PCR had 60 Vbeta and 13 Jbeta primers. The method was immunoSEQ multiplex PCR; TCRdb's version includes in-frame clones alone and lacks a portion of them. The profile covers 150,000 to 200,000 clones, with 75% to 85% appearing a single time and 1.4% to 1.5% taken by the ten largest. Notes on the study in general: Other equally common chains were less clonally expanded than HLA-associated TCR beta chains, a later analysis showed.

This TCR came from a woman aged 30 to 39 in good health and CMV-seropositive. Sequences were obtained from PBMCs. The chain recombines TRBV5-6 with TRBJ1-1; TRBD1 agrees at 7 bases. This CDR3 is CASSFGRGLTEAFF. The CDR3 nucleotides are TGTGCCAGCAGCTTCGGGAGGGGGCTCACTGAAGCTTTCTTT.